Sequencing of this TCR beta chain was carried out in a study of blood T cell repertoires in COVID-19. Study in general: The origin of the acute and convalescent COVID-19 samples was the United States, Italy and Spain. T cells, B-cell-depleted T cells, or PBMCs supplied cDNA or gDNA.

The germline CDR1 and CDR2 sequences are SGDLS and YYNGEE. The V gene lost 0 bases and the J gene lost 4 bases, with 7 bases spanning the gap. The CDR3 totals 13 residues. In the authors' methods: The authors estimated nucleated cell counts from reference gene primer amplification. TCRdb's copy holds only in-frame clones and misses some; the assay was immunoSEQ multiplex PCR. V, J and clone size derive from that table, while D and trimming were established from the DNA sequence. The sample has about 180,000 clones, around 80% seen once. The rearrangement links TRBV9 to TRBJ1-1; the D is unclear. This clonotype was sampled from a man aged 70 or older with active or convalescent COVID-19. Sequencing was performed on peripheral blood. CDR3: CASSVGSGTEAFF. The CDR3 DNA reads TGTGCCAGCAGCGTAGGTTCAGGCACTGAAGCTTTCTTT.